Below are 3 T cell receptor beta chains sequenced from a single sample in a study of regulatory dendritic cells for organ transplantation. TCRdb's copy holds only in-frame clones and misses some; the assay was immunoSEQ multiplex PCR. Seen here are some 35,000 clones, around 90% observed once, and the top ten hold under 0.065%. The specimen was naive CD4+ T cells from blood. Described subset: CD45RA+ naive T cells. Every receptor here comes from a human donor in good health.

V usage is TRBV27 and J usage is TRBJ1-5, with a possible D match to TRBD1 (6 bases). Trimming took 4 bases from V and 7 from J, leaving 23 bases between them. The CDR3 length is 17 residues. Germline V gene data show CDR1 as MNHEY and CDR2 as SMNVEV (reference sequence). The CDR3 region has the DNA TGTGCCAGCAGTTCGAGGCTGGGGGGCCCTCGGGGGCAGCCCCAGCATTTT. Its protein is CASSSRLGGPRGQPQHF.

CDR3 region: CASSLAGVSVYEQYF. CDR3 in DNA: TGTGCCAGCAGCTTGGCCGGGGTGAGCGTCTACGAGCAGTACTTC. This chain joins TRBV5-5 and TRBJ2-7, with D maybe TRBD2 (5 bases). Germline CDR1 is SGHKS and CDR2 is YYEKEE (reference sequence). V dropped 0 bases and J dropped 3 bases, with 13 bases sitting between them. The CDR3 covers 15 residues. Combining the CDR3 with reference TRBV5-5 and TRBJ2-7 gives the whole variable domain DAGVTQSPTHLIKTRGQQVTLRCSPISGHKSVSWYQQVLGQGPQFIFQYYEKEERGRGNFPDRFSARQFPNYSSELNVNALLLGDSALYLCASSLAGVSVYEQYFGPGTRLTVT.

This clone showed up just once. The rearrangement joins TRBV6-1 to TRBJ2-7; 7 bases line up with TRBD2. Trimming took 8 bases from V and 3 from J; bases not matched to a gene: 13. The CDR3 is 15 amino acids. Germline loops: CDR1 MNHNS, CDR2 SASEGT. The CDR3 loop reads CASALKGGGGYEQYF. For the CDR3, the DNA is TGTGCCAGCGCCCTGAAAGGTGGGGGGGGCTACGAGCAGTACTTC.